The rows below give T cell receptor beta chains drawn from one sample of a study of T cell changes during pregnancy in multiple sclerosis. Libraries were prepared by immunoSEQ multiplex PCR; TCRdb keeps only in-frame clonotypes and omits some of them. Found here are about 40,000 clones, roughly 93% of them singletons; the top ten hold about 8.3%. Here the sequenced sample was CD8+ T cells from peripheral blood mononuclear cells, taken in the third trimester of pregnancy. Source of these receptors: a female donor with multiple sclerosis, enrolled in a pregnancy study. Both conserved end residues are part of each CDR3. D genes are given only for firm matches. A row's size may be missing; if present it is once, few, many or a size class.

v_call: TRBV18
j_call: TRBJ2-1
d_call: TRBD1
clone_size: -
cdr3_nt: TGTGCCAGCTCAGGAAAGGACAGGTCCAATGAGCAGTTCTTC
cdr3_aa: CASSGKDRSNEQFF

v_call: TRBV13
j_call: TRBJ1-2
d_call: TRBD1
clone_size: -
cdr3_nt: TGTGCCAGCAACGAGTGGGGGACAGGGGGCTCTGGCTACACCTTC
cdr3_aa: CASNEWGTGGSGYTF

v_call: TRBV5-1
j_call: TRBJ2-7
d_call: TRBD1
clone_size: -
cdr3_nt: TGCGCCAGCAGCATACCTACAGGGGGGTACCCCTACGAGCAGTACTTC
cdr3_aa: CASSIPTGGYPYEQYF

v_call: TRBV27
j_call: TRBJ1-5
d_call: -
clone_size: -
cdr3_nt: TGTGCCAGCAGTTTTTCGGGAAATCAGCCCCAGCATTTT
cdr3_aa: CASSFSGNQPQHF

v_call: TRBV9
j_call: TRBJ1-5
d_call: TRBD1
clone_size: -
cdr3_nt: TGTGCCAGCAGCGCCGGACAGGCGGACAATCAGCCCCAGCATTTT
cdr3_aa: CASSAGQADNQPQHF

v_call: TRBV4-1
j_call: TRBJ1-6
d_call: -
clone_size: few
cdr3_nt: TGCGCCAGCAGCCAAGACCCCGCAGGGGCAAGGTCACCCCTCCACTTT
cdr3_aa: CASSQDPAGARSPLHF

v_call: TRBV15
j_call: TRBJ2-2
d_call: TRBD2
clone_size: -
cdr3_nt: TGTGCCACCAGCAGAGATTCCGGGGGGGAGACCGGGGAGCTGTTTTTT
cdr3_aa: CATSRDSGGETGELFF

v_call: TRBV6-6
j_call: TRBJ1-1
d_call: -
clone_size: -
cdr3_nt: TGTGCCAGCAGTTTTGTTACGGCTGAAGCTTTCTTT
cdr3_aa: CASSFVTAEAFF

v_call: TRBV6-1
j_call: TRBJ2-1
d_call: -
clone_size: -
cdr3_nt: TGTGCCAGCACGCAGGGTAATGAGCAGTTCTTC
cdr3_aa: CASTQGNEQFF

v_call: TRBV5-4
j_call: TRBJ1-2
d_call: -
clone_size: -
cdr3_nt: TGTGCCAGCAGCTTGACAGCAGTCTATGGCTACACCTTC
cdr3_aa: CASSLTAVYGYTF

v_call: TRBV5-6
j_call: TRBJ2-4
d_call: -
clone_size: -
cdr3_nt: TGTGCCAGCAGCTTGGACTCGGACATTCAGTACTTC
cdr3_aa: CASSLDSDIQYF

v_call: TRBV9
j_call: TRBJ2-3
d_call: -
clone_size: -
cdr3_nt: TGTGCCAGCAGCGTAGACCCAGGCGAAGCCACAGATACGCAGTATTTT
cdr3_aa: CASSVDPGEATDTQYF

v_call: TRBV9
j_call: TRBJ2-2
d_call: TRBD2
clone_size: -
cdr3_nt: TGTGCCAGCAGCTTAGGACTAGCGGGGGGTTCTGGGGAGCTGTTTTTT
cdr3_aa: CASSLGLAGGSGELFF

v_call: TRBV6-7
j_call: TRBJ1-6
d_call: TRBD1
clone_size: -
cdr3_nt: TGTGCCAGCATTTCTGAAGAGGGAGACAGGGTCCTCGGAAATTCACCCCTCCACTTT
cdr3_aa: CASISEEGDRVLGNSPLHF

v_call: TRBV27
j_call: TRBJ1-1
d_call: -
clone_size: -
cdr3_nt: TGTGCCAGCAGTCGTCAGAAGAACACTGAAGCTTTCTTT
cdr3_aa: CASSRQKNTEAFF

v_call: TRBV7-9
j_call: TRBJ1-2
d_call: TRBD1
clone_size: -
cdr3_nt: TGTGCCAGCAGCCCCCCAGGGGGCGCGGGAACATATGGCTACACCTTC
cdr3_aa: CASSPPGGAGTYGYTF

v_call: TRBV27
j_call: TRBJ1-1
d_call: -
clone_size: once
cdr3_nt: TGTGCCAGCAGTTTAACAGGGACCAACACTGAAGCTTTCTTT
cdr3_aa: CASSLTGTNTEAFF

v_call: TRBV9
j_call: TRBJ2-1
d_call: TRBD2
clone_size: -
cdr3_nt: TGTGCCAGCAGCAGTCCGGGGGGAAATAACAATGAGCAGTTCTTC
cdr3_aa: CASSSPGGNNNEQFF

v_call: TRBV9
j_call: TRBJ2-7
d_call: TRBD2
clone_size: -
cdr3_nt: TGTGCCAGCAGCCCTTCGCCCGGACTAGCTTCCCACGAGCAGTACTTC
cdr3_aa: CASSPSPGLASHEQYF

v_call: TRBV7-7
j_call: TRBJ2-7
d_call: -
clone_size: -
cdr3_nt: TGTGCTAGCAGCTTAGCGCCAGGGGGGTCCTACGAGCAGTACTTC
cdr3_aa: CASSLAPGGSYEQYF

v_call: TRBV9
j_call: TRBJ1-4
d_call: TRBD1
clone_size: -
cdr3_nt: TGTGCCAGCAGCGTAGGAGGACAGGGTAATGAAAAACTGTTTTTT
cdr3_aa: CASSVGGQGNEKLFF

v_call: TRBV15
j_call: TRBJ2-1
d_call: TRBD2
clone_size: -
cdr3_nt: TGTGCCACCAGCAGACCCACGGGGGGGCGAATCAGCTCCTACAATGAGCAGTTCTTC
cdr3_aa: CATSRPTGGRISSYNEQFF